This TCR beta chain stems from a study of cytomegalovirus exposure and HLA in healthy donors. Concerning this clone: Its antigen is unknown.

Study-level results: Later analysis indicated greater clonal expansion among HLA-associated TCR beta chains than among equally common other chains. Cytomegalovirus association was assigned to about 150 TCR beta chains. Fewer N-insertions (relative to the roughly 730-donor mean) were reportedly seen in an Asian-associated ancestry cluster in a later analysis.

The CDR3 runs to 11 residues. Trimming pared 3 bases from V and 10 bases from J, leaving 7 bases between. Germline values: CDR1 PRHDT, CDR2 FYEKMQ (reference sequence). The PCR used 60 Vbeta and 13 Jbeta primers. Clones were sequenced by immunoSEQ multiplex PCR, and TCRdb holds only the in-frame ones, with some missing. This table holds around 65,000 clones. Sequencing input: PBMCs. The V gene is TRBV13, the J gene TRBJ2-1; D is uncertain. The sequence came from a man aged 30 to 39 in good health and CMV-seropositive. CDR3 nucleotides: TGTGCCAGCAGCTTGTCCGGGGAGCAGTTCTTC. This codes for CASSLSGEQFF.